This T cell receptor beta chain emerged from a study of blood T cell repertoires in COVID-19. Germline V gives CDR1 MDHEN, CDR2 SYDVKM. Trimming removed 5 bases at V and 0 bases at J, with 13 bases between. The CDR3 totals 15 residues. Only in-frame clones appear in the TCRdb table, and some are missing; sequencing was by immunoSEQ multiplex PCR. Here the sample spans some 260,000 clones, about 86% being singletons. Participants were aged 18 to 89 years, lived in around 25 US areas, and enrolled virtually. Assignments of participants to cohorts depended upon their own reported clinical history. The chain carries TRBV28 and TRBJ1-1; possibly TRBD1 for D (5 bases). The source is a man between 25 and 39 years old with acute COVID-19. Sequences were obtained from PBMCs or T cells enriched from blood (not recorded which). Here the CDR3 reads CASSPWGVLNTEAFF. The CDR3 DNA follows: TGTGCCAGCAGTCCCTGGGGGGTCCTGAACACTGAAGCTTTCTTT.